This T cell receptor beta chain was found in a study of shared clonotypes between healthy human individuals (dated by TCRdb to 2018 to 2020). Some background on the complete study: The cohort comprised a couple of women and a few men aged 18 to 49 years. Per donor, leukapheresis produced somewhere between about 0.85 and 9.5 billion PBMCs. To estimate repertoire size and how much clonotypes are shared between individuals, the study performed deep sequencing of blood TCR repertoires from a few healthy adults. Different laboratories and diverse techniques were used to prepare libraries and sequence TCR repertoires, to increase sequencing depth and limit assay-specific biases. Per donor, three plates each were used for CD4 naive and CD4 memory, two for CD8 naive, and one for CD8 memory. Broad study findings and their caveats: Compared with non-shared clonotypes, the clonotypes found in all four sorted-subset donors had higher generation probabilities. Based on pairwise subsampling, the degree of clonotype sharing among donors was expected to be affected by sequencing depth. Naive subsets generally had larger estimated clonotype richness than memory subsets did. Sampling was limited to blood, and TCR repertoires in tissue likely differ from TCR repertoires in blood. About 5% of naive CD4, roughly 3.6% of naive CD8, 2.3% of memory CD4, and 0.4% of memory CD8 clonotypes were shared across several donors. Rarefaction of sorted-subset datasets indicated incomplete sequencing despite the large sequencing depth. The genetic and exposure-history diversity represented was limited by the small number of donors.

This clone was picked up one time. Its antigen target is currently unknown. Per-base qualities were not stored, and no clone one base away is much larger. Donors were healthy HIV-negative adults with no recently reported acute infections or vaccinations. Every donor was a Caucasian adult living in Nashville, Tennessee, USA. CD4+ T cells were enriched by magnetic negative selection, after which naive cells were positively selected on CD45RA and the negative fraction was taken as the memory subset. After blood collection by leukapheresis, PBMCs were isolated using Ficoll-Histopaque density gradient centrifugation and then cryopreserved in the vapor phase of liquid nitrogen. Analytical flow cytometry was used to check the purity and quantity of every magnetically sorted T cell population. Genomic DNA was isolated from each sorted fraction and quantified by UV absorbance on a Nanodrop 2000c. Via the germline V gene (reference sequence), CDR1 is SEHNR and CDR2 FQNEAQ. After removal of 5 bases from V and 2 bases from J, the junction retains 11 bases not matched to a gene. The CDR3 sequence holds 16 residues, the cysteine and phenylalanine included. The sequence is cut down to CDR3 DNA, 48 bases in frame from base 1.

Using the deep immunoSEQ assay, TCR CDR3 regions were amplified from genomic DNA by multiplex PCR. Extracted genomic DNA from each cell subset was spread evenly across all wells of several immunoSEQ 96-well plates, with each plate serving as a replicate. For sorted subsets, 200 ng of genomic DNA, equivalent to around 30,000 T cell genomes, went into each replicate PCR. The purified libraries were quantified using a Qubit 3.0 fluorometer, sized with a Bioanalyzer 2100, and then quantified again using the KAPA Library Quantification kit. A separate single-read 150-cycle Illumina NextSeq 550 flow cell was used to sequence each immunoSEQ 96-well plate. The paper's processing steps were these. The immunoSEQ output contained only junctional sequences without quality scores, so filtering could not match that applied to full-length reads. To assign V/J genes and CDR3, sequences were annotated against IMGT germline references using PyIR, a Python wrapper for IgBLAST v1.9. Any read was removed if the V/J assignment was weak (E-value above 1e-6), the CDR3 was missing, or the read contained stop codons, out-of-frame junctions, or ambiguous translated residues. A V3J clonotype was defined by an identical inferred V gene, J gene, and CDR3 amino acid sequence. Percentage overlap between repertoires was calculated by dividing the number of shared unique clonotypes by the size of the smaller repertoire. RTK rarefaction, the Chao1 estimator, and Recon v2.1 estimates of unobserved clonotypes were used to assess repertoire richness. For all TCRbeta clonotypes obtained by the gDNA method from four donors, generation probabilities were computed with OLGA. Entries here come from immuneACCESS through TCRdb and include only in-frame sequences with V and J called. Some clones fail to appear in such tables; in the studies checked, an unresolved V gene covers under half of the shortfall, and the cause of the remainder is unknown. The V and J calls and clone size are taken from that table; D and trimming were inferred from the DNA. The sample table records millions of clones; roughly 94% of these occur just once. 0.1% to 0.15% of the sample is in the top ten clones.

The sample comprised naive CD4+ T cells sorted from blood. In the paper's terms, the cell subset or site label means: CD45RA+ positively selected. The sequence derives from a man between 18 and 35 years old in good health. The chain couples TRBV7-9 to TRBJ2-7; 8 nucleotides in the junction match TRBD1. The bases read TGTGCCAGCAGCGCGCGGGTCCAGACAGGGGCCTACGAGCAGTACTTC. The translation is CASSARVQTGAYEQYF.